The 9 T cell receptor beta chains reported below all come from one sample, sequenced in a study of T cell clones after liver transplantation. The method was immunoSEQ multiplex PCR; TCRdb's version includes in-frame clones alone and lacks a portion of them. The table has nearly 11,000 clones, about 71% seen once; the top ten hold about 23%. The input for sequencing was CD4+ T cells from blood, taken approximately 30 months after liver transplant. The receptors shown here come from a human patient who received a liver transplant. The graft donor may account for some of the T cells.

The chain couples TRBV25-1 to TRBJ1-4; D is uncertain. This CDR3 comprises 15 residues. V was shortened by 4 bases and J by 8 bases, with 17 bases between the two germline ends. Germline-derived CDR1 and CDR2 are MGHDK and SYGVNS. The CDR3 DNA reads as TGTGCCAGCAGTGGGGTCGTTGGGATTCCGGAAAAACTGTTTTTT. This sequence encodes CASSGVVGIPEKLFF.

Only one count was recorded for this clone. J is TRBJ2-1 and V is TRBV9; weak D call: TRBD2 (6 bases). Trimming cost V 4 bases and J 7 bases, with 27 bases left between them. Germline loops: CDR1 SGDLS, CDR2 YYNGEE. The CDR3 sequence is 18 residues long. The CDR3 loop reads CASSTSALLDGSGNEQFF. The CDR3 nucleotides read TGTGCCAGCAGCACCTCGGCCCTCCTAGACGGGAGTGGGAATGAGCAGTTCTTC.

This clone qualifies as medium-sized. The CDR3 reads CAWRADTYEQYF. CDR3 nucleotide sequence: TGTGCCTGGAGGGCAGACACCTACGAGCAGTACTTC. The V call is TRBV30, the J call TRBJ2-7; D uncertain. The V end lost 3 bases, the J end lost 2 bases, and 8 bases lay between the germline ends. The CDR3 extends over 12 amino acids. Looked up from germline, CDR1 is GTSNPN and CDR2 is SVGIG (reference sequence).

This clone occurred a few times. The rearrangement joins TRBV5-4 to TRBJ1-1; D perhaps matches TRBD1 (5 bases). Germline lookup yields CDR1 SGHNT and CDR2 YYREEE (reference sequence). This CDR3 comprises 14 residues. Trimming shortened V by 5 bases and J by 2 bases, and 13 bases separated the two germline ends. CDR3 protein: CASRQTGANTEAFF. The CDR3 DNA reads TGTGCCAGCAGACAAACCGGGGCTAACACTGAAGCTTTCTTT.

This chain uses TRBV28 with TRBJ2-7, with TRBD2 as a possible D gene (5 bases). Per germline, CDR1 MDHEN and CDR2 SYDVKM. Between the trimmed V and J ends, which lost 3 bases and 4 bases, there was a span of 10 bases. The CDR3 sequence is 13 residues long. The CDR3 spells CASSFDRGYEQYF. In nucleotides, the CDR3 is TGTGCCAGCAGTTTTGACCGGGGATACGAGCAGTACTTC.

V is TRBV6-1 and J is TRBJ2-7, with 10 bases identical to TRBD1. V was clipped by 1 base and J by 4 bases; unmatched bases: 1. Germline V gene data show CDR1 as MNHNS and CDR2 as SASEGT. The CDR3 has 14 residues. The CDR3 bases are TGTGCCAGCAGTGAAGGGACAGGGGGATACGAGCAGTACTTC. Its protein is CASSEGTGGYEQYF.

This clone is judged large. J is TRBJ1-2 and V is TRBV19, with D tentatively TRBD1 (5 bases). From germline, CDR1 is LNHDA and CDR2 SQIVND (reference sequence). With 3 bases removed from V and 2 bases from J, the gap between germline ends came to 10 bases. The CDR3 spans 14 residues. CDR3 DNA: TGTGCCAGTAGTATCCCAGGGATCAACTATGGCTACACCTTC. Translation: CASSIPGINYGYTF.

This CDR3 reads CASSETDPRGYSNQPQHF. In nucleotides, the CDR3 is TGTGCCAGCAGCGAAACCGACCCCAGGGGGTATAGCAATCAGCCCCAGCATTTT. The chain couples TRBV2 to TRBJ1-5; 7 nucleotides line up with TRBD1. With V trimmed by 6 bases and J by 0 bases, 14 bases remained unmatched. This CDR3 is built from 18 residues. Germline-derived CDR1 and CDR2 are SNHLY and FYNNEI.

V is TRBV29-1 and J is TRBJ2-5; D remains ambiguous. Germline V CDR1 and CDR2: SQVTM, ANQGSEA. The CDR3 is 11 amino acids. Trimming took 6 bases from V and 7 from J, leaving 12 bases between them. CDR3 sequence (DNA): TGCAGCGTCCGAGAGATCGGGACCCAGTACTTC. Translation gives CSVREIGTQYF.